The rows below give T cell receptor beta chains drawn from one sample of a study of T cell responses to AZD1222 COVID-19 vaccine. The data were produced by immunoSEQ multiplex PCR, yet TCRdb's version contains in-frame clones alone and is incomplete. The sample lists over 130,000 clones, roughly 90% seen once, with less than 5% in the top ten. Sequencing was performed on peripheral blood, taken 28 days after the second AZD1222 dose. The receptors originated from an adult who received the AZD1222 COVID-19 vaccine. Each CDR3 is given with its conserved first and last residue. The order of the fields is CDR3 length, V gene, J gene, CDR3 protein.

len: 14; v_gene: TRBV19; j_gene: TRBJ1-1; CDR3aa: CASRLQGSNTEAFF
len: 13; v_gene: TRBV6-5; j_gene: TRBJ2-3; CDR3aa: CASDDRLTDTQYF
len: 13; v_gene: TRBV7-3; j_gene: TRBJ1-6; CDR3aa: CASSSRGGSPLHF
len: 14; v_gene: TRBV24-1; j_gene: TRBJ1-5; CDR3aa: CATADSDSNQPQHF
len: 11; v_gene: TRBV19; j_gene: TRBJ1-1; CDR3aa: CASSIAQSSFF
len: 16; v_gene: TRBV4-1; j_gene: TRBJ2-5; CDR3aa: CASSQEGRAGEETQYF
len: 12; v_gene: TRBV18; j_gene: TRBJ2-1; CDR3aa: CASSPNFLGQFF
len: 13; v_gene: TRBV19; j_gene: TRBJ2-1; CDR3aa: CASTPSSYNEQFF
len: 18; v_gene: TRBV24-1; j_gene: TRBJ2-1; CDR3aa: CATAGQEGLAGIYNEQFF
len: 17; v_gene: TRBV4-2; j_gene: TRBJ2-2; CDR3aa: CASSQDQVGVKNGELFF
len: 14; v_gene: TRBV7-9; j_gene: TRBJ2-2; CDR3aa: CASSPTSSAGELFF
len: 14; v_gene: TRBV9; j_gene: TRBJ1-2; CDR3aa: CASSATGANYGYTF
len: 14; v_gene: TRBV7-9; j_gene: TRBJ1-1; CDR3aa: CASSRQGRSTEAFF
len: 11; v_gene: TRBV12-3/TRBV12-4; j_gene: TRBJ1-1; CDR3aa: CASSLGPEAFF
len: 15; v_gene: TRBV5-1; j_gene: TRBJ2-1; CDR3aa: CASGLAGGPYNEQFF
len: 12; v_gene: TRBV27; j_gene: TRBJ2-7; CDR3aa: CANQGAPYEQYF
len: 15; v_gene: TRBV7-2; j_gene: TRBJ2-5; CDR3aa: CASSPRRGAAETQYF
len: 12; v_gene: TRBV2; j_gene: TRBJ1-3; CDR3aa: CASRPTGNTIYF
len: 16; v_gene: TRBV4-1; j_gene: TRBJ1-5; CDR3aa: CASSQASGQFSQPQHF
len: 13; v_gene: TRBV14; j_gene: TRBJ1-2; CDR3aa: CASSQLTAYGYTF